The clone carrying this T cell receptor (beta chain) is large (0.1 to 1%) within its sample. The sample belongs to a study of patients and donors after allogeneic stem cell transplantation. MiXCR, run by TCRdb on the RT-PCR reads, gives a single entry per CDR3 protein. The data contain about 15,000 distinct CDR3 sequences, 27% of them singletons. Trimming cost V 3 bases and J 1 base; bases outside gene matches: 7. This CDR3 is 16 amino acids long. Germline lookup yields CDR1 SGHRS and CDR2 YFSETQ. This TCR derives from a human donor who was either an allogeneic HSCT recipient or a stem cell or donor lymphocyte infusion donor (not recorded which). It is not recorded whose cells these are; they may come from a transplant donor. The chain links TRBV5-1 to TRBJ1-1; 9 nucleotides agree with TRBD1. The sequenced sample consisted of blood, either unsorted or a sorted T cell fraction (not recorded which). The DNA for the CDR3 is TGCGCCAGCAGCTCAGGACAGGGGATAACGAACACTGAAGCTTTCTTT. Protein: CASSSGQGITNTEAFF.